One sample yielded the 17 T cell receptor beta chains listed below, sequenced in a study of T-cell reconstitution after alpha-beta-depleted transplantation in children. During its preparation, the TCRbeta library received unique molecular identifiers. TCRdb reprocessed the PCR reads with MiXCR, giving one entry per CDR3 protein. The data contain a few hundred thousand distinct CDR3 sequences, 20% to 30% of them seen just once; the ten biggest clones take up 4.8%. This sample comprised PBMCs, mostly from graft donor cells, obtained 360 days after TCRalphabeta/CD19-depleted stem cell transplant. The receptors originated from a female patient aged 2-15 years who had a stem cell transplant for congenital amegakaryocytic thrombocytopenia, so the T cells may come from the graft donor.

The chain uses TRBV15 and TRBJ2-2; D unresolved. This CDR3 has 15 amino acids. Germline V gene data show CDR1 as LNHNV and CDR2 as YYDKDF (reference sequence). Trimming stripped 3 bases from V and 1 base from J, with 9 bases between. The CDR3 bases are TGTGCCACCAGCAGGGACCGAAAGAACACCGGGGAGCTGTTTTTT. Amino acid sequence: CATSRDRKNTGELFF.

This clonotype appeared a few times. This rearrangement joins TRBV7-8 to TRBJ2-7; 7 positions agree with TRBD1. The CDR3 contains 15 residues. V was clipped by 4 bases and J by 2 bases; unmatched bases: 8. Germline-derived CDR1 and CDR2 are SGHVS and FQNEAQ. CDR3 sequence reads: CASSSRDRAPYEQYF. CDR3 nucleotide sequence: TGTGCCAGCAGCTCCCGTGACAGGGCCCCCTACGAGCAGTACTTC.

This clonotype was seen repeatedly, ten times or more. One end of the junction does not line up with germline, which may come from a read error. This chain links TRBV5-1 with TRBJ2-5, with unresolved D. The germline CDR1 and CDR2 sequences are SGHRS and YFSETQ. The CDR3 has 11 residues. DNA of the CDR3: TGTGCCAGCAGTTTGGTGGAGACCCAGTACTTC. Protein: CASSLVETQYF.

The V and J genes are TRBV9 and TRBJ1-5; a possible D gene is TRBD1 (6 bases). Germline assignment: CDR1 SGDLS and CDR2 YYNGEE. There are 14 residues in the CDR3. V was shortened by 3 bases and J by 5 bases, with 12 bases between the two germline ends. CDR3 DNA: TGTGCCAGCAGCGCGGGGGGCGCTTATCAGCCCCAGCATTTT. This codes for CASSAGGAYQPQHF.

V and J are TRBV10-3 and TRBJ2-2; 10 bases match TRBD2. V gave up 6 bases and J gave up 7 bases; unmatched junction bases: 8. This CDR3 contains 15 residues. Germline CDR1 ENHRY, CDR2 SYGVKD. The CDR3 DNA sequence: TGTGCCATCAGGATAACTAGCGGGAACGGCGGGGAGCTGTTTTTT. It yields the protein CAIRITSGNGGELFF.

This clonotype was recorded at least ten times. The chain has TRBV27 and TRBJ2-4, with TRBD1 matching over 8 bases. The V gene's germline CDR1 is MNHEY and CDR2 SMNVEV (reference sequence). The CDR3 runs to 16 residues. V lost 4 bases, J lost 5 bases, and 10 bases stayed unmatched. CDR3 residues: CASSSIGRTGQNIQYF. The CDR3 nucleotides are TGTGCCAGCAGTTCCATCGGCCGGACAGGGCAAAACATTCAGTACTTC.

This clonotype was detected many times. The chain employs TRBV6-2 or TRBV6-3 and TRBJ2-1; D may be TRBD2 (6 bases). The germline CDR1 and CDR2 sequences are MNHEY and SVGEGT. This CDR3 region has 11 residues. V was shortened by 7 bases and J by 8 bases, with 9 bases between the two germline ends. CDR3 in DNA: TGTGCCAGCACCTCTAGCGATGAGCAGTTCTTC. Protein product: CASTSSDEQFF.

The rearrangement uses TRBV7-6 and TRBJ2-2; 7 bases are a match to TRBD1. This CDR3 is built from 16 residues. V lost 1 base and J lost 0; bases outside the gene matches: 2. Germline loops: CDR1 SGHVS, CDR2 FNYEAQ. CDR3 protein: CASSLETGSNTGELFF. CDR3 DNA sequence: TGTGCCAGCAGCTTAGAGACAGGGTCGAACACCGGGGAGCTGTTTTTT.

This clonotype has just a few counts. The chain links TRBV3-1 to TRBJ2-5, with D perhaps given as TRBD1 or TRBD2 (6 bases each). Germline CDR1 is LGHDT and CDR2 is YNNKEL (reference sequence). The CDR3 contains 14 residues. The V end lost 8 bases, the J end lost 5 bases, and 18 bases lay between the germline ends. CDR3 DNA: TGTGCCAGCTCTACGGGGGCTTTGTCGGAGACCCAGTACTTC. Protein: CASSTGALSETQYF.

This clonotype was seen only a few times. The V gene is TRBV4-1, the J gene TRBJ2-2; a possible D gene is TRBD2 (7 bases). Per germline, CDR1 MGHRA and CDR2 YSYEKL. V lost 1 base and J 3 bases, leaving 12 bases between the germline ends. This CDR3 is built from 16 residues. The CDR3, as DNA: TGCGCCAGCAGCCAAGTTGGGGGGGCCCACACCGGGGAGCTGTTTTTT. Protein sequence: CASSQVGGAHTGELFF.

The rearrangement links TRBV6-1 to TRBJ1-6, with a weak D call TRBD1 (6 bases). Germline CDR1 reads MNHNS; CDR2 reads SASEGT. V was clipped by 2 bases and J by 10 bases, with 21 bases between them. The CDR3 extends over 17 amino acids. The CDR3 DNA reads TGTGCCAGCAGTGAATCGCAAGGGGGGGCTAAACGGTCACCCCTCCACTTT. It specifies CASSESQGGAKRSPLHF.

The chain recombines TRBV28 with TRBJ2-2; D is ambiguous. The V and J ends lost 5 bases and 2 bases respectively, with 12 bases between them. CDR1 MDHEN and CDR2 SYDVKM come from the germline V gene. This CDR3 contains 15 residues. Here the CDR3 reads CASSGSPDNTGELFF. CDR3 in DNA: TGTGCCAGCAGTGGCTCACCGGACAACACCGGGGAGCTGTTTTTT.

This clonotype was detected only a few times. The chain recombines TRBV6-1 with TRBJ1-1; D remains ambiguous. Trimming left V 7 bases short and J 4 bases short, with 16 bases between. This CDR3 comprises 14 residues. Germline V CDR1 and CDR2: MNHNS, SASEGT. The CDR3 DNA reads as TGTGCCAGCACTAAGGGTAAGGTGGGCACTGAAGCTTTCTTT. This sequence encodes CASTKGKVGTEAFF.

The chain carries TRBV11-2 and TRBJ2-7; 10 nucleotides match TRBD2. The CDR3 length is 18 residues. Germline V gene lookup returns CDR1 SGHAT and CDR2 FQNNGV. Trimming removed 1 base from V and 3 bases from J; junction bases left unmatched: 12. As DNA, the CDR3 is TGTGCCAGCAGCTTAGTGGGATCTACTAGCGGGACTCACTACGAGCAGTACTTC. Translated: CASSLVGSTSGTHYEQYF.

The V call is TRBV5-1, the J call TRBJ1-4, with D perhaps matching TRBD1 (6 bases). In germline, CDR1 is SGHRS, CDR2 YFSETQ. The length of the CDR3 is 14 residues. Trimming cost V 4 bases and J 8 bases, with 15 bases left between them. The CDR3 reads CASSTRGISEKLFF. The CDR3 DNA is TGCGCCAGCAGCACCAGGGGTATCTCGGAAAAACTGTTTTTT.

The chain employs TRBV7-6 and TRBJ2-5; perhaps TRBD2 as D (5 bases). CDR1 and CDR2 from the germline V gene are SGHVS and FNYEAQ. The CDR3 consists of 15 residues. The V gene lost 5 bases and the J gene lost 4 bases, with 17 bases spanning the gap. CDR3 in DNA: TGTGCCAGCAGCGCGGGCGCGTGGGTTGGAGAGACCCAGTACTTC. Protein product: CASSAGAWVGETQYF.

This chain links TRBV6-2 or TRBV6-3 with TRBJ2-5, with D unresolved. Germline CDR1 and CDR2: MNHEY and SVGEGT. V was cut by 6 bases and J by 2 bases, with 16 bases left in between. The CDR3 extends over 15 amino acids. CDR3 coding DNA: TGTGCCAGCAGGCGTGGACGGGCAGAACAAGAGACCCAGTACTTC. Encoded protein: CASRRGRAEQETQYF.